This T cell receptor (beta chain) was documented in a study of shared clonotypes between healthy human individuals (TCRdb year 2020). Notes on the research overall: The cohort included a few men and two women between 18 and 49 years of age. For each donor, three plates each were used for CD4 naive and CD4 memory, two plates were used for CD8 naive, and one plate was used for CD8 memory. Blood TCR repertoires of five healthy adults were deeply sequenced to estimate repertoire size and the extent of clonotype sharing between individuals. Different laboratories and diverse techniques were used to prepare libraries and sequence TCR repertoires, to increase sequencing depth and limit assay-specific biases. Between about 0.8 and 9 billion PBMCs per donor were obtained by leukapheresis. General conclusions and limits of the study: Even with the large sequencing depth, rarefaction of the sorted-subset datasets indicated that sequencing was incomplete. Compared with non-shared clonotypes, the clonotypes found in all four sorted-subset donors had higher generation probabilities. Because the study included a small number of donors, the genetic and exposure-history diversity represented was limited. Larger estimated clonotype richness was generally found for naive subsets than for memory subsets. Across several donors, roughly 5% of naive CD4, 3% to 4% of naive CD8, around 2.5% of memory CD4, and about 0.44% of memory CD8 clonotypes were shared. Based on pairwise subsampling, the degree of clonotype sharing among donors was expected to be affected by sequencing depth. Sampling was restricted to blood, and TCR repertoires in tissues likely differ from the TCR repertoires found in blood.

Remarks on this clone: Its specific antigen is unknown. Base qualities are not at hand, and no much larger clone is one base apart.

Using the deep immunoSEQ assay, multiplex PCR amplified TCR CDR3 regions from genomic DNA. Extracted genomic DNA from each cell subset was distributed evenly across all wells of several immunoSEQ 96-well plates, and each plate was treated as a replicate. Each replicate PCR for sorted subsets received about 180 ng genomic DNA, equal to around 32,000 T cell genomes. Purified libraries were quantified with a Qubit 3.0 fluorometer, sized on a Bioanalyzer 2100, and re-quantified with the KAPA Library Quantification kit. Every immunoSEQ 96-well plate was sequenced on a separate single-read 150-cycle Illumina NextSeq 550 flow cell. The study's own analysis went as follows. Because the immunoSEQ output held only junctional sequences and lacked quality scores, the filtering could not match the filtering applied to full-length reads. To assign V/J genes and CDR3, sequences were annotated using PyIR, a Python wrapper for IgBLAST v1.9, with IMGT germline references. Reads were removed for weak V/J assignments (E-value above 1e-6), missing CDR3, stop codons, out-of-frame junctions, or ambiguous translated residues. V3J clonotypes were defined as sequences sharing an identical inferred V gene, J gene, and CDR3 amino acid sequence. To compute the percentage overlap between repertoires, the number of shared unique clonotypes was divided by the size of the smaller repertoire. RTK rarefaction, the Chao1 estimator, and Recon v2.1 estimates of unobserved clonotypes were used to assess repertoire richness. For all TCRbeta clonotypes obtained by the gDNA method from a few donors, generation probabilities were computed with OLGA. This is the immuneACCESS table as TCRdb keeps it, with only in-frame sequences that have V and J called. A part of the clones is gone; compared with another copy, unresolved V genes explain less than half, and the rest is unexplained. V and J calls and clone size are given by that table; D and trimming were obtained from the DNA. A total of 2 million to 2.5 million clones appear in this sample, around 95% of them only once. Clones ranked in the top ten supply roughly 0.13% of the sample.

The donors were healthy, HIV-negative adults with no recently reported acute infections or vaccinations. Every donor was a Caucasian adult living in Nashville, Tennessee, USA. Magnetic negative selection was used to enrich CD4+ T cells, after which naive cells were positively selected on CD45RA and the negative fraction became the memory subset. Blood was collected by leukapheresis, and PBMCs were isolated by Ficoll-Histopaque density gradient centrifugation and then cryopreserved in liquid nitrogen vapor phase. Analytical flow cytometry was used to check the purity and quantity of every magnetically sorted T cell population. From each sorted fraction, genomic DNA was isolated and quantified by UV absorbance on a Nanodrop 2000c. The CDR3 measures 18 amino acids from cysteine to phenylalanine. The retained sequence is limited to the CDR3, 54 bases, with the frame set at the first base. V sheds 1 base and J sheds 3 bases, leaving 22 bases between their ends. CDR1 and CDR2 are read off the germline V gene as SGHVS and FQNEAQ.

The specimen was naive CD4+ T cells sorted from blood. In the paper's terms, the cell subset or site label means: CD45RA+ positively selected. The V gene is TRBV7-8 and the J gene is TRBJ2-7; confidence is insufficient to name the D gene. This TCR came from a man aged 18 to 30 in good health. The CDR3 protein sequence reads: CASSLGAPAAVGYYEQYF. The base sequence is TGTGCCAGCAGCTTAGGAGCCCCGGCGGCGGTGGGGTACTACGAGCAGTACTTC. Reference TRBV7-8 and TRBJ2-7 genes cover what lies past the CDR3, so the full variable domain is GAGVSQSPRYKVAKRGQDVALRCDPISGHVSLFWYQQALGQGPEFLTYFQNEAQLDKSGLPSDRFFAERPEGSVSTLKIQRTQQEDSAVYLCASSLGAPAAVGYYEQYFGPGTRLTVT.